This TCR beta chain was profiled in a study of blood T cells in healthy people across ages. The V gene's germline CDR1 is MNHEY and CDR2 SVGEGT. The CDR3 loop spans 14 amino acids. Of note for this clonotype: Mismatch with germline at one junction end may stem from a read error.

The use of a sample-barcoded 5' primer and a J-beta primer mix characterized a second PCR of roughly 6 to 11 cycles. TCRdb used MiXCR to reprocess the 5' RACE reads, holding one entry per CDR3 protein. The sample shows around 900,000 distinct CDR3 sequences, more than 25% of them seen only once. The source material was blood. This clonotype originated in a woman over 75 in good health. The chain combines TRBV6-2 or TRBV6-3 with TRBJ2-2; a possible D gene is TRBD1 (6 bases). This CDR3 reads CASSRLTGTGERFF. For the CDR3, the DNA is TGTGCCAGCAGTAGACTGACAGGCACCGGGGAGCGGTTTTTT.